A selection of T cell receptor beta chains follows, all from one sample in a study of shared clonotypes between healthy human individuals. Data came from immunoSEQ multiplex PCR; TCRdb stores just in-frame clones and leaves some out. Here the sample spans over 2 million clones, around 90% being singletons. Sequenced: naive CD4+ T cells from PBMCs. The receptors shown here come from a man younger than 35 in good health. Some clones in this sample may be carry-over from other donors' samples. The conserved cysteine and the conserved F or W are not part of the CDR3 here. Fields, in order: D gene, J gene, V gene, CDR3 protein. D genes are given only for firm matches.

d_gene: -
j_gene: TRBJ2-3
v_gene: TRBV5-1
CDR3aa: ASNLDGATTDTQY

d_gene: -
j_gene: TRBJ2-3
v_gene: TRBV9
CDR3aa: ASSVVSSERDTQY

d_gene: TRBD1
j_gene: TRBJ2-7
v_gene: TRBV28
CDR3aa: ASSTGGDRGTYEQY

d_gene: TRBD2
j_gene: TRBJ2-2
v_gene: TRBV7-3
CDR3aa: ASSLTPSGRGYTGELF

d_gene: -
j_gene: TRBJ2-5
v_gene: TRBV4-1
CDR3aa: ASSQALVGETQY

d_gene: TRBD1
j_gene: TRBJ1-1
v_gene: TRBV27
CDR3aa: ASSLTQGAGAF

d_gene: TRBD1
j_gene: TRBJ1-2
v_gene: TRBV9
CDR3aa: ASSAGGNYGYT

d_gene: TRBD2
j_gene: TRBJ2-4
v_gene: TRBV30
CDR3aa: AWSEGGAKNIQY

d_gene: -
j_gene: TRBJ2-1
v_gene: TRBV9
CDR3aa: ASSPPRPDSSYNEQF

d_gene: -
j_gene: TRBJ1-1
v_gene: TRBV5-4
CDR3aa: ASSRGERAEAF

d_gene: -
j_gene: TRBJ2-5
v_gene: TRBV7-2
CDR3aa: ASSLPGRGTQY

d_gene: TRBD1
j_gene: TRBJ2-7
v_gene: TRBV28
CDR3aa: ASTLTGVYEQY

d_gene: -
j_gene: TRBJ2-3
v_gene: TRBV7-9
CDR3aa: ASSGTPTGAGYGTDTQY

d_gene: TRBD1
j_gene: TRBJ1-2
v_gene: TRBV6-4
CDR3aa: ASSETGEAYGYT

d_gene: TRBD1
j_gene: TRBJ1-5
v_gene: TRBV4-2
CDR3aa: ASSQGDRAEEPQH

d_gene: TRBD2
j_gene: TRBJ2-1
v_gene: TRBV28
CDR3aa: ASSFSGSGYEQF

d_gene: -
j_gene: TRBJ2-3
v_gene: TRBV28
CDR3aa: ASSRDPTDTQY

d_gene: TRBD2
j_gene: TRBJ2-3
v_gene: TRBV7-2
CDR3aa: ASSLVISGGTDTQY

d_gene: -
j_gene: TRBJ1-5
v_gene: TRBV30
CDR3aa: AWSGQGQPQH

d_gene: TRBD1
j_gene: TRBJ2-7
v_gene: TRBV10-3
CDR3aa: AISEAGQGHEQY

d_gene: -
j_gene: TRBJ1-4
v_gene: TRBV7-8
CDR3aa: ASSLVPRVGEKLF

d_gene: -
j_gene: TRBJ2-1
v_gene: TRBV9
CDR3aa: ASSPQAWSYNEQF

d_gene: TRBD1
j_gene: TRBJ2-7
v_gene: TRBV19
CDR3aa: ASSIGTGSYEQY

d_gene: TRBD2
j_gene: TRBJ2-7
v_gene: TRBV7-2
CDR3aa: ASSTRTSGYYEQY

d_gene: -
j_gene: TRBJ2-4
v_gene: TRBV19
CDR3aa: ASSTTENIQY